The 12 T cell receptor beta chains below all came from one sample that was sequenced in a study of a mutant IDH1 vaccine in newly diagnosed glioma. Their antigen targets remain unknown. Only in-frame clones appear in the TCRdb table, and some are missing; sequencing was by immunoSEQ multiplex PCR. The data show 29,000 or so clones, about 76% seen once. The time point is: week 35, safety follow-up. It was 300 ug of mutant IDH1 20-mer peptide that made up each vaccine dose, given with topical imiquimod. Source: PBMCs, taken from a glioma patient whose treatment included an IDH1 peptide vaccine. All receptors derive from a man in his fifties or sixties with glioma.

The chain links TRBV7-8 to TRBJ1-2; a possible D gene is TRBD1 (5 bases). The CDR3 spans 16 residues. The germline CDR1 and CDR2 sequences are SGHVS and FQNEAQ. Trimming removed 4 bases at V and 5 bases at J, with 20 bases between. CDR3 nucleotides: TGTGCCAGCAGCTCCGTTCCCGGGACGGATCGATATGGCTACACCTTC. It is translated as CASSSVPGTDRYGYTF.

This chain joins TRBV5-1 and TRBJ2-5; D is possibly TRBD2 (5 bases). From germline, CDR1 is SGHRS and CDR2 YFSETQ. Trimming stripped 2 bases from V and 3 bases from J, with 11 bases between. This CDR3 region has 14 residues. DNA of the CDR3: TGCGCCAGCAGCTTAGGACTGAAAGAAGAGACCCAGTACTTC. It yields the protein CASSLGLKEETQYF. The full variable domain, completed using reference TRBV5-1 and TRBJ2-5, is KAGVTQTPRYLIKTRGQQVTLSCSPISGHRSVSWYQQTPGQGLQFLFEYFSETQRNKGNFPGRFSGRQFSNSRSEMNVSTLELGDSALYLCASSLGLKEETQYFGPGTRLLVL.

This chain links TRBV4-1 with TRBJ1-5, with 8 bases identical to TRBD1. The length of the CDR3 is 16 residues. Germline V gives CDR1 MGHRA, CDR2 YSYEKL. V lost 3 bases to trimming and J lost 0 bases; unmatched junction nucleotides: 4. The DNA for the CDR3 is TGCGCCAGCAGCCAGGGACAGGTTATTAGCAATCAGCCCCAGCATTTT. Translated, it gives CASSQGQVISNQPQHF.

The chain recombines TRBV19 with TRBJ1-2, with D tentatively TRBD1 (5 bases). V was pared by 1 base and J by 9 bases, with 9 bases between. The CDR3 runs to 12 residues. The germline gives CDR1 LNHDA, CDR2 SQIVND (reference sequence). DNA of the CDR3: TGTGCCAGTAGTATAGGTGTGGACAGCTACACCTTC. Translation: CASSIGVDSYTF. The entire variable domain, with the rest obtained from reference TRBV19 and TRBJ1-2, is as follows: DGGITQSPKYLFRKEGQNVTLSCEQNLNHDAMYWYRQDPGQGLRLIYYSQIVNDFQKGDIAEGYSVSREKKESFPLTVTSAQKNPTAFYLCASSIGVDSYTFGSGTRLTVV.

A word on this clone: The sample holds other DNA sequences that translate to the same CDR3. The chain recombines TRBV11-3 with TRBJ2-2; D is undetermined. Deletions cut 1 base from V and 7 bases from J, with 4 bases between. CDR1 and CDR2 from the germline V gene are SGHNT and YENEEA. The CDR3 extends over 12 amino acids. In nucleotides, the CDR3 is TGTGCCAGCAGCTTAGGGAGCGGGGAGCTGTTTTTT. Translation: CASSLGSGELFF. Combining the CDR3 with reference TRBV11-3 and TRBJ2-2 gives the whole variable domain EAGVVQSPRYKIIEKKQPVAFWCNPISGHNTLYWYLQNLGQGPELLIRYENEEAVDDSQLPKDRFSAERLKGVDSTLKIQPAELGDSAVYLCASSLGSGELFFGEGSRLTVL.

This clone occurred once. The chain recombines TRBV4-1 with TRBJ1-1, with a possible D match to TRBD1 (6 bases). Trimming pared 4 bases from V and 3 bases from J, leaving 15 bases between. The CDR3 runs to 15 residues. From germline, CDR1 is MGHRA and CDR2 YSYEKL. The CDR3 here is CASSLGGAGDTEAFF. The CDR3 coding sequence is TGCGCCAGCAGCCTGGGGGGGGCAGGGGACACTGAAGCTTTCTTT.

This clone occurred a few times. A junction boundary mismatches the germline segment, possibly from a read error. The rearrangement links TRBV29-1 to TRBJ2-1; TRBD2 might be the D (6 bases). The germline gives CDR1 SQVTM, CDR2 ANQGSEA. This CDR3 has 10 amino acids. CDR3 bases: TGCAGCGTTGACCGGGACTCGCAAATCTTC. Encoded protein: CSVDRDSQIF.

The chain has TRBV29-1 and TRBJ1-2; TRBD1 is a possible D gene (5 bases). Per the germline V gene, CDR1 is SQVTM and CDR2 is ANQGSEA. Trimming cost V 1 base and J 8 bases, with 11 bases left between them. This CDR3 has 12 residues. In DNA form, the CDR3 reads TGCAGCGTTGAAGTGCAGGGATACGGCTACACCTTC. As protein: CSVEVQGYGYTF.

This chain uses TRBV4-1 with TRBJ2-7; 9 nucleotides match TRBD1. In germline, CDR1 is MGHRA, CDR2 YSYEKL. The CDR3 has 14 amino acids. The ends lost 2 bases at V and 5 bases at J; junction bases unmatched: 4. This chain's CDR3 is CASSQWTGEDEQYF. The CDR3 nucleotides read TGCGCCAGCAGCCAATGGACAGGGGAGGACGAGCAGTACTTC.

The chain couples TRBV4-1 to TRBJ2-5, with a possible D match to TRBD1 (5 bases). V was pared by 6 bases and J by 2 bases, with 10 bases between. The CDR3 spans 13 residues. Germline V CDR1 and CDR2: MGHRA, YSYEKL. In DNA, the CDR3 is TGCGCCAGCAGGAAAGGGGTTCAAGAGACCCAGTACTTC. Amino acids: CASRKGVQETQYF.

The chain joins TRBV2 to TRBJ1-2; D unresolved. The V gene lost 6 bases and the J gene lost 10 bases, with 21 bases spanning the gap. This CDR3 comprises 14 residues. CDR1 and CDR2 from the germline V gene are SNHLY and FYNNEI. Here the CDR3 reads CASSLAVTLDAYTF. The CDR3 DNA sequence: TGTGCCAGCAGCCTAGCCGTTACCCTTGACGCCTACACCTTC.

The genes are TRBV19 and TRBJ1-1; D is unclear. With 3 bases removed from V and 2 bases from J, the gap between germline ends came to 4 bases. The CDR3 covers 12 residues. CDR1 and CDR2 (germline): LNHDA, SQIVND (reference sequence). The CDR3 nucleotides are TGTGCCAGTAGTATCCCCAACACTGAAGCTTTCTTT. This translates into CASSIPNTEAFF.